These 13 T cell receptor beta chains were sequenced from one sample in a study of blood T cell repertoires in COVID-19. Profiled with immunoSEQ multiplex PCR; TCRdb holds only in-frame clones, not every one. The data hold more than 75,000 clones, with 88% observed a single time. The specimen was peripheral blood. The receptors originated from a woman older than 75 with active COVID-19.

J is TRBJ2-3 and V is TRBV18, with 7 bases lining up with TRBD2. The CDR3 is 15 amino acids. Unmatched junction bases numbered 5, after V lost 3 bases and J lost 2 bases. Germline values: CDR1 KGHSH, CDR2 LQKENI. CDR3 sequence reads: CASSPGLTYTDTQYF. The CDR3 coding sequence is TGTGCCAGCTCACCGGGACTAACCTACACAGATACGCAGTATTTT.

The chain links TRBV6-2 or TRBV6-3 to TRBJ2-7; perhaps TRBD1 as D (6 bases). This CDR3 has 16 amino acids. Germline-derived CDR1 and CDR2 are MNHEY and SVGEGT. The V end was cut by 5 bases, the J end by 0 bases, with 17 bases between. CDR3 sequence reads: CASSGEGHRSSYEQYF. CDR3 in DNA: TGTGCCAGCAGTGGTGAGGGACACCGGAGCTCCTACGAGCAGTACTTC.

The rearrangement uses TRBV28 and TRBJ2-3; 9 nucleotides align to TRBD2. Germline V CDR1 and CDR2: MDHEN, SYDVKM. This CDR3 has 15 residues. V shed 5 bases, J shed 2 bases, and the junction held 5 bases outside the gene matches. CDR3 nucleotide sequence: TGTGCCAGCAGTGCGACTAGCGGCTACACAGATACGCAGTATTTT. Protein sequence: CASSATSGYTDTQYF.

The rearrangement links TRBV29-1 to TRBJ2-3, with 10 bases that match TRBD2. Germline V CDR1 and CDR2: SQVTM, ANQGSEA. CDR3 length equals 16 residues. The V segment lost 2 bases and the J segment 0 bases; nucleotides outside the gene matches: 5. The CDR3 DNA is TGCAGCGTTGAACCCGGACTAGCGGATAGCACAGATACGCAGTATTTT. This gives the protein CSVEPGLADSTDTQYF.

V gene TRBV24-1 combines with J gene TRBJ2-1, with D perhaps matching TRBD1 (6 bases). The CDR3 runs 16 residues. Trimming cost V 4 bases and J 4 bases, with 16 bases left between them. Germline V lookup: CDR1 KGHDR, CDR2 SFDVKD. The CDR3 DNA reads TGTGCCACCAGTGAGGAGGTGGGGGCGGGTTACAATGAGCAGTTCTTC. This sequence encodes CATSEEVGAGYNEQFF.

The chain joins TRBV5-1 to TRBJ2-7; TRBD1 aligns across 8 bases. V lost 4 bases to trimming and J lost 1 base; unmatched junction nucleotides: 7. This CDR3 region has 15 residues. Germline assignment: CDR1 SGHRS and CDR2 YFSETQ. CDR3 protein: CASSRGTGVSYEQYF. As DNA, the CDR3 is TGCGCCAGCAGCCGAGGGACAGGAGTTTCCTACGAGCAGTACTTC.

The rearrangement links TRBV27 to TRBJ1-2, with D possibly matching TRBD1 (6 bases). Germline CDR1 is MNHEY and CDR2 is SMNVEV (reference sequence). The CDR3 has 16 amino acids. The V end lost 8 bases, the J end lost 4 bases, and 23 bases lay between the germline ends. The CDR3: CASGIAFNRERYGYTF. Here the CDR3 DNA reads TGTGCCAGCGGAATAGCGTTCAACAGGGAACGCTATGGCTACACCTTC.

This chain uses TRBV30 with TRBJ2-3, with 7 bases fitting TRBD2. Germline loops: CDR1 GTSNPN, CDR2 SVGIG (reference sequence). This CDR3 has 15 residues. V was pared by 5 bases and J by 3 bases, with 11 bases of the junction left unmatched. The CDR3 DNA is TGTGCCTGGGGCCGGGGCGGGAGTGGGACAGATACGCAGTATTTT. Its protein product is CAWGRGGSGTDTQYF.

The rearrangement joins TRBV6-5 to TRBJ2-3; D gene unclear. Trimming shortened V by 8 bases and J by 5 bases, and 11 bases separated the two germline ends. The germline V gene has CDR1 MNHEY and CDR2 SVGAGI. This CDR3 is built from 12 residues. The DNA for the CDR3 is TGTGCCAGCTCTAGAACACGAGATACGCAGTATTTT. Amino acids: CASSRTRDTQYF.

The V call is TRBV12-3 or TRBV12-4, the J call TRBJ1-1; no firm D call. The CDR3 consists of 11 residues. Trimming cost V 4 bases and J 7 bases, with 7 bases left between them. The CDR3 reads CASSSQIEAFF. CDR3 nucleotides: TGTGCCAGCAGTTCCCAAATTGAAGCTTTCTTT.

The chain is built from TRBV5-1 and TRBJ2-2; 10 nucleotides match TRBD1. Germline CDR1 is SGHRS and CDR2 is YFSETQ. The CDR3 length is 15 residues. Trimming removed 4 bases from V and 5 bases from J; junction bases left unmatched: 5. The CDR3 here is CASSPGDRGTGELFF. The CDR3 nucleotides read TGCGCCAGCAGCCCGGGGGACAGGGGAACCGGGGAGCTGTTTTTT.

The CDR3 DNA follows: TGTGCCAGCAGCCAAGGACTAGCGGGAGATCGCGAGCAGTACTTC. Its translation is CASSQGLAGDREQYF. V usage is TRBV11-3 and J usage is TRBJ2-7, with TRBD2 matching over 13 bases. Germline CDR1 is SGHNT and CDR2 is YENEEA. V lost 5 bases, J lost 6 bases, and 7 bases stayed unmatched. The CDR3 consists of 15 residues.

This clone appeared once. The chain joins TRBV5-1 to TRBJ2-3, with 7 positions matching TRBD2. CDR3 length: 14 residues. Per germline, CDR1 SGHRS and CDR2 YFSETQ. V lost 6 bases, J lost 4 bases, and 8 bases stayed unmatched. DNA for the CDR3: TGCGCCAGCAAACCCCAGACTAGCTCAGATACGCAGTATTTT. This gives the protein CASKPQTSSDTQYF.